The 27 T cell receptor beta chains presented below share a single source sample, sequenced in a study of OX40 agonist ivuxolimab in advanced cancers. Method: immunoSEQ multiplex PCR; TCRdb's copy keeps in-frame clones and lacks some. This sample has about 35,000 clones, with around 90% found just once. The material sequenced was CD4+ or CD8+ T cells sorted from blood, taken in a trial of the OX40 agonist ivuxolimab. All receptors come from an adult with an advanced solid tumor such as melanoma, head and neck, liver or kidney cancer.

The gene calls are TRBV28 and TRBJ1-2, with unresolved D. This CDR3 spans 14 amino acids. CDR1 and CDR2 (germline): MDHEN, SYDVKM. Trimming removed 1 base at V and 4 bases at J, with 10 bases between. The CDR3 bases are TGTGCCAGCAGTTTATCGGGGTGGTCCTATGGCTACACCTTC. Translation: CASSLSGWSYGYTF.

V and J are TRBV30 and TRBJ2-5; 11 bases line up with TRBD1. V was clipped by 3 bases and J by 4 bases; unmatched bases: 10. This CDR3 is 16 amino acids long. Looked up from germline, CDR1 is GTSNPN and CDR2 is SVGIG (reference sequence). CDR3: CAWSPGQGARGETQYF. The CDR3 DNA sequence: TGTGCCTGGAGCCCCGGACAGGGGGCTCGAGGAGAGACCCAGTACTTC.

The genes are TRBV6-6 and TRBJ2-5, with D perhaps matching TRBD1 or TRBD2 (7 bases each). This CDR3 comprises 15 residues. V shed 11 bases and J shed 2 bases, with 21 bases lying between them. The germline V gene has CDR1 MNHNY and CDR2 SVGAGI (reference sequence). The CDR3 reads CAGSKGASGQETQYF. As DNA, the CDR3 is TGTGCCGGGTCCAAGGGGGCTAGCGGACAAGAGACCCAGTACTTC.

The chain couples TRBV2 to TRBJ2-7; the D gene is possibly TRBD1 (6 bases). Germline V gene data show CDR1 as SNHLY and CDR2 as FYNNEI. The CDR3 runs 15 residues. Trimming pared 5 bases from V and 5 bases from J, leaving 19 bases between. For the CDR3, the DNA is TGTGCCAGCAGTAGGGACGGGACATTCGGGAACGAGCAGTACTTC. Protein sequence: CASSRDGTFGNEQYF.

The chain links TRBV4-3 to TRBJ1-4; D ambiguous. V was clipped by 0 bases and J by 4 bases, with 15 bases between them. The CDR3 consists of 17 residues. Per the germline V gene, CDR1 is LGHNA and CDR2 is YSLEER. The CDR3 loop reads CASSQDWARGFNEKLFF. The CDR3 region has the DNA TGCGCCAGCAGCCAAGATTGGGCCCGAGGGTTTAATGAAAAACTGTTTTTT.

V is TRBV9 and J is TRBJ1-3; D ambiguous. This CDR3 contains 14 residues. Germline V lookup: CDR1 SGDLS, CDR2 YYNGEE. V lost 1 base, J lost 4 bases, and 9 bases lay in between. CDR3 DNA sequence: TGTGCCAGCAGCGTATTGAACGGGGGAAACACCATATATTTT. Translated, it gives CASSVLNGGNTIYF.

The CDR3 DNA reads TGTGCCAGTAGTTCAGACCGCACAGATACGCAGTATTTT. Residues: CASSSDRTDTQYF. This chain connects TRBV19 to TRBJ2-3; D unresolved. V was cut by 5 bases and J by 1 base, with 7 bases left in between. This CDR3 is built from 13 residues. Per germline, CDR1 LNHDA and CDR2 SQIVND (reference sequence).

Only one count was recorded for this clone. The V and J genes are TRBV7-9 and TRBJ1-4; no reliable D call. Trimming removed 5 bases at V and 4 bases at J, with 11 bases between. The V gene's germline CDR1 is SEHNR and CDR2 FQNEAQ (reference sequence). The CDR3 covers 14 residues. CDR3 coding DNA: TGTGCCAGCAGCCCTGCAGGCCTTAATGAAAAACTGTTTTTT. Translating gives CASSPAGLNEKLFF.

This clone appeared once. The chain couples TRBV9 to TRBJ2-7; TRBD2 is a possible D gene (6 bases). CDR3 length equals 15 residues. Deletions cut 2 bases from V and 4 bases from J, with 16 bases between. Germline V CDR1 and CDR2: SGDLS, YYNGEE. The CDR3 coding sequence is TGTGCCAGCAGCGTCGGGGGAAGTACCTGGTACGAGCAGTACTTC. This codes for CASSVGGSTWYEQYF. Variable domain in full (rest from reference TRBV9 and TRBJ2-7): DSGVTQTPKHLITATGQRVTLRCSPRSGDLSVYWYQQSLDQGLQFLIQYYNGEERAKGNILERFSAQQFPDLHSELNLSSLELGDSALYFCASSVGGSTWYEQYFGPGTRLTVT.

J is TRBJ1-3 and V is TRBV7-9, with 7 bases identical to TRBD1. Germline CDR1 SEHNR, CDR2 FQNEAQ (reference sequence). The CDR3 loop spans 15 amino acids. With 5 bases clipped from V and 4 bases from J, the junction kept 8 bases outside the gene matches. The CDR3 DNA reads TGTGCCAGCAGCAATACAGGGGCCGGAGGAAACACCATATATTTT. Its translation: CASSNTGAGGNTIYF.

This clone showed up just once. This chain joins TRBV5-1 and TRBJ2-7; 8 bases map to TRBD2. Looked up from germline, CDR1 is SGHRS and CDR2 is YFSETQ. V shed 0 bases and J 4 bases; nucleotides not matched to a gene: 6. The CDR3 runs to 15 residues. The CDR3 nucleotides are TGCGCCAGCAGCTTGGTCAGCGGGAGTGGTTACGAGCAGTACTTC. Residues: CASSLVSGSGYEQYF.

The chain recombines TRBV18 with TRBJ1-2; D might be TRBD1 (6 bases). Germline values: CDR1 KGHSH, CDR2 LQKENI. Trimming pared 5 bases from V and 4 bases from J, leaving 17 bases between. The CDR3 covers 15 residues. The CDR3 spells CASSSFEDRIYGYTF. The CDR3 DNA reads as TGTGCCAGCTCATCGTTCGAGGACAGAATCTATGGCTACACCTTC.

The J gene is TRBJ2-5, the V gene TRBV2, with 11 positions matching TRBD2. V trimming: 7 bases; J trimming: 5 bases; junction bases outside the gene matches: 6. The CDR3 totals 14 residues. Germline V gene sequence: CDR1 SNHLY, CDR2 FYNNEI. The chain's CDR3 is CASKETSGDETQYF. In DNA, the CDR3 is TGTGCCAGCAAGGAGACTAGCGGGGATGAGACCCAGTACTTC.

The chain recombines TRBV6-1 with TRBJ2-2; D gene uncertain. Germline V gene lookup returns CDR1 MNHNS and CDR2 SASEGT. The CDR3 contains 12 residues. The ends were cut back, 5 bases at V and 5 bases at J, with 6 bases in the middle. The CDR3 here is CASSPATGELFF. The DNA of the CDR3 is TGTGCCAGCAGTCCAGCAACCGGGGAGCTGTTTTTT.

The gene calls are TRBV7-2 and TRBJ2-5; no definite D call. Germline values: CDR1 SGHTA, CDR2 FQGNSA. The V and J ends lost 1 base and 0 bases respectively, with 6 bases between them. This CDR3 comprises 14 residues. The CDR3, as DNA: TGTGCCAGCAGCTTAGATGACAACCAAGAGACCCAGTACTTC. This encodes CASSLDDNQETQYF.

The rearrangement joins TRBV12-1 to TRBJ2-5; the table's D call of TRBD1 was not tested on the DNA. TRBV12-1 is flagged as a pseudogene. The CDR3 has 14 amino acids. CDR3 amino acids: CASSLTRNQETQYF. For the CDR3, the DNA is TGTGCCAGCAGCTTAACCAGAAATCAAGAGACCCAGTACTTC.

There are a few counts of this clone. CDR3 loop: CASSISPLAGGGELFF. DNA of the CDR3: TGTGCCAGTAGTATATCCCCACTAGCCGGTGGCGGGGAGCTGTTTTTT. This rearrangement joins TRBV19 to TRBJ2-2; D perhaps matches TRBD2 (6 bases). Per germline, CDR1 LNHDA and CDR2 SQIVND (reference sequence). CDR3 length equals 16 residues. V gave up 2 bases and J gave up 7 bases, with 17 bases separating them.

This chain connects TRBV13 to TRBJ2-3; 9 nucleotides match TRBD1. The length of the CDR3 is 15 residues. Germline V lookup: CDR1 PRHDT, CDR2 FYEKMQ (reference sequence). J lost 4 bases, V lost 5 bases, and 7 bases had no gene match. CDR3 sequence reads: CASSQGTGMSDTQYF. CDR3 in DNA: TGTGCCAGCAGCCAAGGGACAGGGATGTCAGATACGCAGTATTTT.

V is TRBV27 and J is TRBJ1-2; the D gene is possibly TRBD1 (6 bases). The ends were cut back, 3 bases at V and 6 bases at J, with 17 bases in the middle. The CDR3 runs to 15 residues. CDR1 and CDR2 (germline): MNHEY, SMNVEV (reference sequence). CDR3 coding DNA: TGTGCCAGCAGTTTGACTAGCAGGGGTGGAGATGGCTACACCTTC. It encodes CASSLTSRGGDGYTF.

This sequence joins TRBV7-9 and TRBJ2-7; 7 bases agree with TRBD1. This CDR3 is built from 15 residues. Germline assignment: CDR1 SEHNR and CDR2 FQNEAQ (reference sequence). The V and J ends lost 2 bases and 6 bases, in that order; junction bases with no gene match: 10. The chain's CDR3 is CASSLRNRGYAEQYF. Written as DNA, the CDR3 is TGTGCCAGCAGCTTACGGAACAGGGGTTACGCCGAGCAGTACTTC.

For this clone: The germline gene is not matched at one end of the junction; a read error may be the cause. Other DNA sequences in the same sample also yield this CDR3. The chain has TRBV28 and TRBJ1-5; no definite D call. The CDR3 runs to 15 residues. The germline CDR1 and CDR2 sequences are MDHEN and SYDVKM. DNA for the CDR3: TGTGCCAGCAGCAACGCGCCGGGCCAAAATCTGCCCCAGCATTTT. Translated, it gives CASSNAPGQNLPQHF.

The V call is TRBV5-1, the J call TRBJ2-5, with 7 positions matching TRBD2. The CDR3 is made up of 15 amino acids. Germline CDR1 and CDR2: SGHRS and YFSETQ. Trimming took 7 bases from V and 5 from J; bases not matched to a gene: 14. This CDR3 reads CASRRGAGAGETQYF. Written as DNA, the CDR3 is TGCGCCAGCCGCCGAGGGGCGGGAGCGGGGGAGACCCAGTACTTC.

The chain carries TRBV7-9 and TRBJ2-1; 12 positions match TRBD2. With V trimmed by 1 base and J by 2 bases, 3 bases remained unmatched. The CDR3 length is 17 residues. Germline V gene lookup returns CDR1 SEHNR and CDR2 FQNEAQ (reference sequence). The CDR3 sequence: CASSLGASGGAYNEQFF. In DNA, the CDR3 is TGTGCCAGCAGCTTAGGGGCTAGCGGGGGGGCCTACAATGAGCAGTTCTTC. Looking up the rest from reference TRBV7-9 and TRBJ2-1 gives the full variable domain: DTGVSQNPRHKITKRGQNVTFRCDPISEHNRLYWYRQTLGQGPEFLTYFQNEAQLEKSRLLSDRFSAERPKGSFSTLEIQRTEQGDSAMYLCASSLGASGGAYNEQFFGPGTRLTVL.

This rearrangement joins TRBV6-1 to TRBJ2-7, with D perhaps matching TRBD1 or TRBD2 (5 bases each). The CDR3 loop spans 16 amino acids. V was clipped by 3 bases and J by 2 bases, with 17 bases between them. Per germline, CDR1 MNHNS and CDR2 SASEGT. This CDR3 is CASSDRTGTGTYEQYF. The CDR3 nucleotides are TGTGCCAGCAGTGACCGAACCGGGACGGGAACCTACGAGCAGTACTTC.

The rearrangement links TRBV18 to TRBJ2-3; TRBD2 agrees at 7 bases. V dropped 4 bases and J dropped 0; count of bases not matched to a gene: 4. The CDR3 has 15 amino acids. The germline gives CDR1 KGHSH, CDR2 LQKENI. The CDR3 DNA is TGTGCCAGCTCACAGGGAGGGGCAAGCACAGATACGCAGTATTTT. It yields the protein CASSQGGASTDTQYF.

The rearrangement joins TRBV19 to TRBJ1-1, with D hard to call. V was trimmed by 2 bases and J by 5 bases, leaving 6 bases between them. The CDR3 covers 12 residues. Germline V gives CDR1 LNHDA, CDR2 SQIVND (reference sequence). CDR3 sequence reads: CASSIRGTEAFF. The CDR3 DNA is TGTGCCAGTAGTATAAGAGGGACTGAAGCTTTCTTT.

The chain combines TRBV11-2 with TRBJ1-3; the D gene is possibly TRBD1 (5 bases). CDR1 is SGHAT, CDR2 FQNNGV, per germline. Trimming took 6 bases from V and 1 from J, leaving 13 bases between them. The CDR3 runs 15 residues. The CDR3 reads CASSSGRGSGNTIYF. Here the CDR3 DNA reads TGTGCCAGCAGTTCAGGGAGAGGGTCTGGAAACACCATATATTTT.